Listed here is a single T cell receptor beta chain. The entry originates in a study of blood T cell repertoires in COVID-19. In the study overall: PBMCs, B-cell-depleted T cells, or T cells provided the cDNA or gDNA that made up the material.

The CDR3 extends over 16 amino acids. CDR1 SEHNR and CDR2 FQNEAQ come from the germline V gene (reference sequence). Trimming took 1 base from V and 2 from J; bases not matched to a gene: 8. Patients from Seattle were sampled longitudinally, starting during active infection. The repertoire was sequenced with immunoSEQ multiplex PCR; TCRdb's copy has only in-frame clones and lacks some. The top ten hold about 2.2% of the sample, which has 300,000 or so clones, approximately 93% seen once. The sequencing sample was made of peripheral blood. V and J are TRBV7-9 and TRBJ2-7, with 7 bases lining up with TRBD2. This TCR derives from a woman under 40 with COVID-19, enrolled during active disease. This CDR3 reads CASSLDEAGLPYEQYF. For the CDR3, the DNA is TGTGCCAGCAGCTTAGACGAAGCGGGACTGCCCTACGAGCAGTACTTC.